A single sample is the source of the 14 T cell receptor beta chains below, sequenced in a study of cytomegalovirus exposure and HLA in healthy donors. Vbeta (60) and Jbeta (13) primers were used in the PCR. Profiling relied on immunoSEQ multiplex PCR, and the TCRdb table lists in-frame clones only, not all of them. The profile shows under 200,000 clones, roughly 80% of them singletons. Sequencing was performed on PBMCs. Receptors originate from a man in his forties in good health and CMV-seropositive.

In its sample, this clone was seen once. The chain is built from TRBV15 and TRBJ2-7; the D is unclear. Germline CDR1 is LNHNV and CDR2 is YYDKDF (reference sequence). The V end lost 1 base, the J end lost 6 bases, and 13 bases lay between the germline ends. The CDR3 has 14 residues. CDR3 amino acids: CATSRASEVREQYF. The CDR3 DNA reads TGTGCCACCAGCAGAGCAAGTGAGGTGCGCGAGCAGTACTTC.

The chain employs TRBV7-9 and TRBJ2-6; 7 positions agree with TRBD2. Germline V gene lookup returns CDR1 SEHNR and CDR2 FQNEAQ (reference sequence). This CDR3 has 17 amino acids. The junction had 7 bases not matched to a gene; V was cut back by 5 bases and J by 0 bases. This CDR3 reads CASSALAGDSGANVLTF. CDR3 coding DNA: TGTGCCAGCAGCGCTCTGGCGGGGGACTCTGGGGCCAACGTCCTGACTTTC.

V gene TRBV7-8 combines with J gene TRBJ2-7; the match to TRBD2 covers 11 bases. With V trimmed by 4 bases and J by 3 bases, 14 bases remained unmatched. CDR1 SGHVS and CDR2 FQNEAQ come from the germline V gene. This CDR3 has 18 residues. The CDR3 spells CASSSHLTSGAQYYEQYF. Here the CDR3 DNA reads TGTGCCAGCAGCTCCCACTTGACTAGCGGGGCCCAATACTACGAGCAGTACTTC.

The rearrangement joins TRBV7-9 to TRBJ1-5; the D is unclear. Trimming took 4 bases from V and 6 from J, leaving 10 bases between them. The CDR3 is 13 residues long. The germline V gene has CDR1 SEHNR and CDR2 FQNEAQ (reference sequence). The CDR3 DNA sequence: TGTGCCAGCAGCTCCGATGATAGTCAGCCCCAGCATTTT. Translation: CASSSDDSQPQHF.

The J gene is TRBJ2-7, the V gene TRBV5-8; 10 bases are shared with TRBD1. The V segment lost 3 bases and the J segment 4 bases; nucleotides outside the gene matches: 7. Germline V gene sequence: CDR1 SGHTS, CDR2 YDEGEE. This CDR3 region has 15 residues. In nucleotides, the CDR3 is TGTGCCAGCAGCTCCGGGACAGGGGTTCGGTACGAGCAGTACTTC. Its protein product is CASSSGTGVRYEQYF.

The chain employs TRBV4-1 and TRBJ2-7; D possibly corresponds to TRBD2 (6 bases). With 2 bases removed from V and 0 bases from J, the gap between germline ends came to 11 bases. Germline CDR1 reads MGHRA; CDR2 reads YSYEKL. The CDR3 runs to 15 residues. CDR3 coding DNA: TGCGCCAGCAGCCAATGGGACTCCCCCTCCTACGAGCAGTACTTC. It is translated as CASSQWDSPSYEQYF.

V gene TRBV6-1 combines with J gene TRBJ2-7; possibly TRBD1 for D (6 bases). The CDR3 is made up of 10 amino acids. The germline gives CDR1 MNHNS, CDR2 SASEGT. V lost 6 bases, J lost 10 bases, and 10 bases lay in between. CDR3 region: CASSRGTQYF. CDR3 sequence (DNA): TGTGCCAGCAGCAGGGGAACTCAGTACTTC.

In this sample, this clone turned up a few times. The chain carries TRBV29-1 and TRBJ2-7; 7 nucleotides line up with TRBD1. The V segment lost 6 bases and the J segment 2 bases; nucleotides outside the gene matches: 4. The CDR3 has 12 amino acids. Germline CDR1 SQVTM, CDR2 ANQGSEA. For the CDR3, the DNA is TGCAGCGTGGGGGACAGACCCTACGAGCAGTACTTC. Amino acids: CSVGDRPYEQYF.

The chain employs TRBV6-1 and TRBJ2-7; D gene ambiguous. This CDR3 has 13 residues. The germline gives CDR1 MNHNS, CDR2 SASEGT. Deletions cut 4 bases from V and 5 bases from J, with 12 bases between. CDR3 region: CASSVVTLDEQYF. The CDR3 coding sequence is TGTGCCAGCAGTGTTGTCACCCTAGACGAGCAGTACTTC.

The chain recombines TRBV5-1 with TRBJ2-3; TRBD1 aligns across 10 bases. Germline values: CDR1 SGHRS, CDR2 YFSETQ. The V segment lost 4 bases and the J segment 6 bases; nucleotides outside the gene matches: 11. The CDR3 has 16 amino acids. CDR3 DNA: TGCGCCAGCAGCCTCGGACCCGGGACAGGGGAGGATACGCAGTATTTT. This gives the protein CASSLGPGTGEDTQYF.

The chain is built from TRBV5-6 and TRBJ2-3, with 8 bases matching TRBD1. Germline CDR1 and CDR2: SGHDT and YYEEEE. The J segment lost 5 bases and the V segment lost 4 bases, leaving 6 bases of the junction unmatched. The CDR3 extends over 14 amino acids. The CDR3 reads CASSLGQGVDTQYF. CDR3 sequence (DNA): TGTGCCAGCAGCCTAGGACAGGGTGTAGATACGCAGTATTTT.

The V call is TRBV4-3, the J call TRBJ2-5; TRBD1 matches at 9 bases. TRBJ2-7 explains the end of the DNA better; the J call may be wrong. CDR1 is LGHNA and CDR2 is YSLEER in the germline V gene. The length of the CDR3 is 14 residues. CDR3 protein: CASSQGTGAGEQYF. CDR3 in DNA: TGCGCCAGCAGCCAAGGGACAGGGGCGGGCGAGCAGTACTTC.

The DNA for the CDR3 is TGTGCCAGCCAGAGACAGGGGGAACACGAGCAGTACTTC. Translating it yields CASQRQGEHEQYF. The chain employs TRBV9 and TRBJ2-7; 9 nucleotides agree with TRBD1. Germline V gives CDR1 SGDLS, CDR2 YYNGEE. The J segment lost 5 bases and the V segment lost 7 bases, leaving 7 bases of the junction unmatched. This CDR3 spans 13 amino acids.

The V call is TRBV13, the J call TRBJ2-5, with 9 bases matching TRBD1. This CDR3 region has 15 residues. CDR1 is PRHDT and CDR2 is FYEKMQ in the germline V gene (reference sequence). The ends lost 5 bases at V and 5 bases at J; junction bases unmatched: 9. CDR3 bases: TGTGCCAGCAGCGGACAGGGGTCTGGCTGGGAGACCCAGTACTTC. It encodes CASSGQGSGWETQYF.